Listed below are T cell receptor beta chains from one sample, sequenced in a study of blood T cell repertoires in COVID-19. Generated by immunoSEQ multiplex PCR, the TCRdb table keeps only in-frame clones and is missing some. Found here are around 30,000 clones, roughly 80% of them singletons; the top ten hold approximately 8.6%. Sequencing input: peripheral blood. Every receptor here comes from a woman between 70 and 85 years old with active or convalescent COVID-19. Both conserved end residues are part of each CDR3. Each record gives: J gene, D gene, V gene, clone size, CDR3 DNA, CDR3 protein. D genes are given only for firm matches. Expanded clones get a size class; other rows say once, few or many, or leave the size out.

J gene: TRBJ1-1; D gene: .; V gene: TRBV6-9; clone size: .; CDR3 DNA: TGTGCCAGCAGTTCCCACAGACTAAAGAACACTGAAGCTTTCTTT; CDR3 protein: CASSSHRLKNTEAFF
J gene: TRBJ2-5; D gene: .; V gene: TRBV6-6; clone size: .; CDR3 DNA: TGTGCCAGCAGTTTTGGCAAAACTAGTAGGCAAGAGACCCAGTACTTC; CDR3 protein: CASSFGKTSRQETQYF
J gene: TRBJ1-2; D gene: .; V gene: TRBV7-6; clone size: .; CDR3 DNA: TGTGCCAGCAGCTTAGGCAGGGTAGCTAACTATGGCTACACCTTC; CDR3 protein: CASSLGRVANYGYTF
J gene: TRBJ1-6; D gene: .; V gene: TRBV7-3; clone size: .; CDR3 DNA: TGTGCCAGCAGCTTAACCGGCGGAAGCTCCTATAATTCACCCCTCCACTTT; CDR3 protein: CASSLTGGSSYNSPLHF
J gene: TRBJ2-5; D gene: .; V gene: TRBV5-1; clone size: .; CDR3 DNA: TGCGCCAGCAGCTTGGAATTCAGGGCACAAGAGACCCAGTACTTC; CDR3 protein: CASSLEFRAQETQYF
J gene: TRBJ2-7; D gene: TRBD1; V gene: TRBV5-1; clone size: .; CDR3 DNA: TGCGCCAGCAGCGCAGTTGGTGGGACAGGGGTTTACGAGCAGTACTTC; CDR3 protein: CASSAVGGTGVYEQYF
J gene: TRBJ1-4; D gene: TRBD1; V gene: TRBV7-2; clone size: few; CDR3 DNA: TGTGCCAGCAGTTACGAGGGGGCCGGTCATGAAAAACTGTTTTTT; CDR3 protein: CASSYEGAGHEKLFF
J gene: TRBJ1-2; D gene: .; V gene: TRBV30; clone size: .; CDR3 DNA: TGTGCCTGGAGCCCACCCGGGATATCCCACTATGGCTACACCTTC; CDR3 protein: CAWSPPGISHYGYTF
J gene: TRBJ1-5; D gene: .; V gene: TRBV28; clone size: .; CDR3 DNA: TGTGCCAGCAGTTTCCCCGAGGGCAATCAGCCCCAGCATTTT; CDR3 protein: CASSFPEGNQPQHF
J gene: TRBJ2-4; D gene: .; V gene: TRBV4-3; clone size: .; CDR3 DNA: TGCGCCAGCAGCCCGGACAGAGGGATCATTCAGTACTTC; CDR3 protein: CASSPDRGIIQYF
J gene: TRBJ1-6; D gene: .; V gene: TRBV7-9; clone size: .; CDR3 DNA: TGTGCCAGCAGCGGTGGGGGCTTTAATTCACCCCTCCACTTT; CDR3 protein: CASSGGGFNSPLHF
J gene: TRBJ1-2; D gene: .; V gene: TRBV5-6; clone size: .; CDR3 DNA: TGTGCCAGCAGCTTGGGACAGTTGGGCTACACCTTC; CDR3 protein: CASSLGQLGYTF
J gene: TRBJ2-3; D gene: .; V gene: TRBV11-2; clone size: .; CDR3 DNA: TGTGCCAGCAGCCATGACCAGGGTTCAGATACGCAGTATTTT; CDR3 protein: CASSHDQGSDTQYF
J gene: TRBJ2-7; D gene: TRBD2; V gene: TRBV28; clone size: .; CDR3 DNA: TGTGCCAGCAGCCGGAAACGTACTAGCGGGACGGAGAGATCCTACGAGCAGTACTTC; CDR3 protein: CASSRKRTSGTERSYEQYF
J gene: TRBJ1-5; D gene: .; V gene: TRBV11-2; clone size: .; CDR3 DNA: TGTGCCAGCAGCCTCAGGACAGATCAGCCCCAGCATTTT; CDR3 protein: CASSLRTDQPQHF
J gene: TRBJ2-3; D gene: TRBD2; V gene: TRBV6-2/TRBV6-3; clone size: few; CDR3 DNA: TGTGCCAGCAGTCCAGGACTAGCGGGATTGGGCACAGATACGCAGTATTTT; CDR3 protein: CASSPGLAGLGTDTQYF
J gene: TRBJ2-1; D gene: TRBD2; V gene: TRBV9; clone size: .; CDR3 DNA: TGTGCCAGCAGCGGAGGACTAGCGGCTCTCAATGAGCAGTTCTTC; CDR3 protein: CASSGGLAALNEQFF
J gene: TRBJ1-2; D gene: TRBD1; V gene: TRBV28; clone size: .; CDR3 DNA: TGTGCCAGCAGTTTGGGCGGGACAGGGAGATTGGACTATGGCTACACCTTC; CDR3 protein: CASSLGGTGRLDYGYTF
J gene: TRBJ1-1; D gene: TRBD1; V gene: TRBV12-3/TRBV12-4; clone size: .; CDR3 DNA: TGTGCCAGCAGCCTACAGGGGCGGACTGAAGCTTTCTTT; CDR3 protein: CASSLQGRTEAFF
J gene: TRBJ2-6; D gene: TRBD1; V gene: TRBV5-1; clone size: .; CDR3 DNA: TGCGCCAGCAGCTTCACCCAGGGGGCGTCCGGGGCCAACGTCCTGACTTTC; CDR3 protein: CASSFTQGASGANVLTF
J gene: TRBJ2-3; D gene: TRBD1; V gene: TRBV10-3; clone size: .; CDR3 DNA: TGTGCCCTCCATTCGGGACAGACCACAGATACGCAGTATTTT; CDR3 protein: CALHSGQTTDTQYF
J gene: TRBJ2-3; D gene: TRBD2; V gene: TRBV27; clone size: once; CDR3 DNA: TGTGCCAGCAGTTTCGCGGGACTAGCGGGAGTAGGAACAGATACGCAGTATTTT; CDR3 protein: CASSFAGLAGVGTDTQYF
J gene: TRBJ1-5; D gene: TRBD1; V gene: TRBV19; clone size: .; CDR3 DNA: TGTGCCAGCACCCGACAGGGGACCGATCAGCCCCAGCATTTT; CDR3 protein: CASTRQGTDQPQHF
J gene: TRBJ1-1; D gene: .; V gene: TRBV19; clone size: .; CDR3 DNA: TGTGCCAGTAGTCTGACTGTCATGAACACTGAAGCTTTCTTT; CDR3 protein: CASSLTVMNTEAFF
J gene: TRBJ2-7; D gene: .; V gene: TRBV6-6; clone size: .; CDR3 DNA: TGTGCCAGCAGTTACTCTTTCGGCGGAACCTACGAGCAGTACTTC; CDR3 protein: CASSYSFGGTYEQYF
J gene: TRBJ1-1; D gene: .; V gene: TRBV19; clone size: .; CDR3 DNA: TGTGCCAGTACCTCCGAGGGGGGGGGCTGGTCTGAAGCTTTCTTT; CDR3 protein: CASTSEGGGWSEAFF
J gene: TRBJ1-5; D gene: .; V gene: TRBV20-1; clone size: .; CDR3 DNA: TGCAGTGCTAGTATCCCTGGCAGGGGTAATTATAGCAATCAGCCCCAGCATTTT; CDR3 protein: CSASIPGRGNYSNQPQHF
J gene: TRBJ1-2; D gene: .; V gene: TRBV5-1; clone size: .; CDR3 DNA: TGCGCCAGCAGCTTGGATGGGCAGGCTCTATATGGCTACACCTTC; CDR3 protein: CASSLDGQALYGYTF
J gene: TRBJ2-1; D gene: .; V gene: TRBV2; clone size: .; CDR3 DNA: TGTGCCAGCAGTGAAGGTGCAGGGCTCTACAATGAGCAGTTCTTC; CDR3 protein: CASSEGAGLYNEQFF
J gene: TRBJ1-1; D gene: TRBD1; V gene: TRBV11-1; clone size: few; CDR3 DNA: TGTGCCAGCAGCTACGGGACAGGGTCCATGAACACTGAAGCTTTCTTT; CDR3 protein: CASSYGTGSMNTEAFF
J gene: TRBJ1-2; D gene: TRBD1; V gene: TRBV6-5; clone size: .; CDR3 DNA: TGTGCCAGCAGCCCCCAGGGGGAGGTCTATGGCTACACCTTC; CDR3 protein: CASSPQGEVYGYTF
J gene: TRBJ2-3; D gene: TRBD2; V gene: TRBV24-1; clone size: .; CDR3 DNA: TGTGCCACCAGTGATTTGGTAGCGGGAGGGCCCCGATATACGCAGTATTTT; CDR3 protein: CATSDLVAGGPRYTQYF
J gene: TRBJ2-7; D gene: TRBD1; V gene: TRBV19; clone size: .; CDR3 DNA: TGTGCCAGTAGTAGTCCGGGACAGGGTAAACACGAGCAGTACTTC; CDR3 protein: CASSSPGQGKHEQYF
J gene: TRBJ2-1; D gene: TRBD2; V gene: TRBV6-5; clone size: once; CDR3 DNA: TGTGCCAGCAGCCGGGACTACCCCTACAATGAGCAGTTCTTC; CDR3 protein: CASSRDYPYNEQFF
J gene: TRBJ2-7; D gene: TRBD1; V gene: TRBV4-1; clone size: .; CDR3 DNA: TGCGCCAGCAGCCAATTATCGCGGTCAGGGGGCTACGAGCAGTACTTC; CDR3 protein: CASSQLSRSGGYEQYF
J gene: TRBJ2-7; D gene: TRBD1; V gene: TRBV5-5; clone size: .; CDR3 DNA: TGTGCCAGCAGCTTGGGTCAGGGGGACTCCTACGAGCAGTACTTC; CDR3 protein: CASSLGQGDSYEQYF
J gene: TRBJ1-1; D gene: .; V gene: TRBV3-1/TRBV3-2; clone size: .; CDR3 DNA: TGTGCCAGCAGCCAGGAAGGGACAACTAGGGCTTTCTTT; CDR3 protein: CASSQEGTTRAFF
J gene: TRBJ1-6; D gene: .; V gene: TRBV10-3; clone size: .; CDR3 DNA: TGTGCCTCCTCCAGTGGAGAGTTGTCTTCACCCCTCCACTTT; CDR3 protein: CASSSGELSSPLHF
J gene: TRBJ2-2; D gene: TRBD1; V gene: TRBV28; clone size: once; CDR3 DNA: TGTGCCAGCATGACAGGGGGCCCGACCGGGGAGCTGTTTTTT; CDR3 protein: CASMTGGPTGELFF
J gene: TRBJ2-7; D gene: TRBD1; V gene: TRBV6-5; clone size: .; CDR3 DNA: TGTGCCAGCAGTTACCGGACAGGGATCTACGAGCAGTACTTC; CDR3 protein: CASSYRTGIYEQYF
J gene: TRBJ2-3; D gene: .; V gene: TRBV3-1/TRBV3-2; clone size: once; CDR3 DNA: TGTGCCAGCAGCTTCTACAGGGTGGTGGGAACTCCAGATACGCAGTATTTT; CDR3 protein: CASSFYRVVGTPDTQYF
J gene: TRBJ1-5; D gene: .; V gene: TRBV19; clone size: .; CDR3 DNA: TGTGCCAGTAATCCCGGGAGAAATTGGCCCCAGCATTTT; CDR3 protein: CASNPGRNWPQHF